Given below is one T cell receptor beta chain in context. Measured with immunoSEQ multiplex PCR; TCRdb has only the in-frame clones, and not every one. The sample has 110,000 to 150,000 clones, over 80% seen once. The CDR3 extends over 13 amino acids. V lost 3 bases to trimming and J lost 9 bases, with 12 bases between them. This sample was taken from a study of blood T cell repertoires in COVID-19. In the study overall: T cells, B-cell-depleted T cells, or PBMCs supplied cDNA or gDNA.

Grouping used clinical history reported by participants in a survey and questionnaire. In Cohort 3, a recovered donor had either two negative PCRs, clearance, or symptom resolution. Sequenced material: PBMCs or T cells enriched from blood (not recorded which). The gene calls are TRBV12-3 or TRBV12-4 and TRBJ1-5; D remains unclear. The sequence derives from a woman between 35 and 50 years old who had recovered from COVID-19. CDR3 sequence: CASSFYSKGPQHF. The CDR3 nucleotides read TGTGCCAGCAGTTTCTACAGCAAAGGGCCCCAGCATTTT.